The entry below describes one T cell receptor (beta chain). Its antigen is not known. The sample belongs to a study of cytomegalovirus exposure and HLA in healthy donors. Study as a whole: Approximately 85 million unique TCRs from HLA-typed donors were held in an early release of data. Study observations and caveats: There were 150 or so TCR beta chains listed as cytomegalovirus-associated.

Amplification used 60 Vbeta primers and 13 Jbeta primers. Only in-frame clones appear in the TCRdb table, and some are missing; sequencing was by immunoSEQ multiplex PCR. The sample shows roughly 160,000 clones, about 80% of them seen only once. The CDR3 has 17 residues. Germline V CDR1 and CDR2: MGHRA, YSYEKL. V lost 1 base and J lost 3, with 18 bases in between. Donors were nominally healthy when sampled, though unrecorded immune exposures were likely. The sequenced sample consisted of PBMCs. The chain links TRBV4-1 to TRBJ1-1, with D possibly being TRBD1 (5 bases). The origin of this receptor is a woman in her forties or fifties in good health and CMV-seropositive. The CDR3 sequence is CASSQGPEGGADTEAFF. The CDR3 DNA follows: TGCGCCAGCAGCCAAGGCCCCGAGGGAGGGGCGGACACTGAAGCTTTCTTT.